One TCR beta chain is described in this entry. Unique molecular identifiers were affixed to single, distinct cDNA molecules. TCRdb recomputed calls from the 5' RACE reads with MiXCR, one row per CDR3 protein. This table holds 70,000 to 95,000 distinct CDR3 sequences, 16% found once. The data originate from a study of early T cells in non-severe SARS-CoV-2 infection. The V and J ends lost 8 bases and 2 bases respectively, with 10 bases between them. Germline V gene lookup returns CDR1 SNHLY and CDR2 FYNNEI. This CDR3 is built from 13 residues. The sample comprised whole blood. This chain uses TRBV2 with TRBJ1-3; no clear D. The clonotype comes from an adult who was a healthcare worker with PCR-confirmed SARS-CoV-2 infection or an uninfected control (not recorded which). The CDR3: CASLRTAGNTIYF. CDR3 nucleotides: TGTGCCAGCCTACGGACGGCTGGAAACACCATATATTTT. The full variable domain, its missing parts supplied by reference TRBV2 and TRBJ1-3, is EPEVTQTPSHQVTQMGQEVILRCVPISNHLYFYWYRQILGQKVEFLVSFYNNEISEKSEIFDDQFSVERPDGSNFTLKIRSTKLEDSAMYFCASLRTAGNTIYFGEGSWLTVV.